This is a list of T cell receptor beta chains from one sample in a study of blood T cell repertoires in COVID-19. Assay used: immunoSEQ multiplex PCR; TCRdb lists only in-frame clones, some missing. There are approximately 280,000 clones in the sample; nearly 90% occur only once, and about 1.7% lies in the top ten. Sequencing was done on a sample of PBMCs or T cells enriched from blood (not recorded which). The receptor set was obtained from a woman aged 18-29 years with acute COVID-19. Both conserved end residues are trimmed from each CDR3. The listing skips clone size in some rows; elsewhere it reads once, few, many or a size class.

j_call clone_size v_call cdr3_aa
TRBJ1-1 NA TRBV12-3/TRBV12-4 ASSRGQGHEAF
TRBJ2-1 NA TRBV14 ASSQLAGGDGEQF
TRBJ2-7 NA TRBV11-2 ASSLTNRPSEQY
TRBJ1-6 NA TRBV2 ASSEDRVGNSPLH
TRBJ1-2 NA TRBV18 ASSPPGGALVYT
TRBJ2-7 NA TRBV28 ASKRTGNYEQY
TRBJ1-2 NA TRBV5-8 ASSHSLREGGYT
TRBJ2-5 NA TRBV2 ASRDGTSGRTRETQY
TRBJ1-4 NA TRBV13 ASSSGLNEKLF
TRBJ1-1 NA TRBV30 AWSRGLRNTEAF
TRBJ2-2 NA TRBV16 ASSQSILAGATGELF
TRBJ1-2 once TRBV5-3 ARSLISGQGDRREIGYT
TRBJ2-2 NA TRBV2 ASSEEKLVGGRVTGELF
TRBJ1-2 NA TRBV5-4 ASSLDSPVYGYT
TRBJ2-2 NA TRBV27 ASSLGLAGGPRTGELF
TRBJ2-5 few TRBV5-1 ASSLEGAGETQY
TRBJ1-6 NA TRBV28 ASSPPGIYSPLH
TRBJ2-7 few TRBV2 ASSLTRTAGYEQY
TRBJ2-1 NA TRBV7-3 ASSFNPGLDYNEQF
TRBJ2-7 NA TRBV5-1 ASTLGLAGGRVHEQY
TRBJ1-6 NA TRBV20-1 SASEPGQGSSPLH
TRBJ2-2 NA TRBV9 ASSSGLEVTGELF
TRBJ2-2 NA TRBV5-1 ASSLAMVTTNTGELF
TRBJ2-1 NA TRBV3-1/TRBV3-2 ASRSRGGRDEQF
TRBJ2-7 NA TRBV11-2 ASSIGGRAYEQY
TRBJ1-5 once TRBV21-1 ASSRRDSENSNQPQH
TRBJ1-1 NA TRBV6-5 ASDVGWMNTEAF
TRBJ1-1 NA TRBV2 ASRISWGGNTEAF
TRBJ1-2 NA TRBV5-5 ASSFSTGGNYGYT
TRBJ1-5 NA TRBV4-2 ASSQAVQGGNQPQH
TRBJ1-1 once TRBV9 ASSERGNQNTEAF
TRBJ2-7 once TRBV6-5 ASSSPGSQSYEQY
TRBJ2-7 NA TRBV5-5 ASSHDRGSEQY
TRBJ2-3 NA TRBV5-8 ASNRGRRATDTQY
TRBJ1-5 few TRBV27 ASRPQQGGGQPQH
TRBJ1-1 NA TRBV7-9 AGDLDRGNGEAF
TRBJ2-7 NA TRBV6-5 ASSTGGDGARAEY
TRBJ2-4 NA TRBV11-2 ASSLALGRLGAKNIQY
TRBJ2-7 NA TRBV6-2/TRBV6-3 ASSGRGQVYEQY
TRBJ2-2 NA TRBV29-1 SVRPWTSGSTGELF
TRBJ1-4 NA TRBV11-2 ASSWGRGGEKLF
TRBJ2-1 NA TRBV4-1 ASSQIQGLRLTAHNEQF
TRBJ2-5 NA TRBV2 ASSRQGQETQY
TRBJ2-2 NA TRBV3-1/TRBV3-2 ASSRGQPTGELF
TRBJ2-7 NA TRBV4-1 ASSPISGSSYEQY
TRBJ2-6 NA TRBV6-2/TRBV6-3 ASSYLLLSGANVLT
TRBJ2-5 NA TRBV5-5 ASSGDGGETQY
TRBJ2-1 NA TRBV6-6 VTGSYNEQF
TRBJ1-4 NA TRBV6-1 ASSDRDTPNEKLF
TRBJ1-5 NA TRBV19 ASTLGTGNSNQPQH
TRBJ1-2 NA TRBV19 ASSIRRADFYGYT
TRBJ1-5 NA TRBV19 ASSIVRGTNQPQH
TRBJ1-3 NA TRBV12-3/TRBV12-4 ASRRTGENTIY
TRBJ1-2 NA TRBV19 ASSTLGQGSYGYT
TRBJ2-1 NA TRBV7-9 ASSLEGLAVNEQF
TRBJ2-7 NA TRBV29-1 SVAGQGAYEQY
TRBJ2-1 NA TRBV28 ASSLPREGTYNEQF